Each of the 17 T cell receptor beta chains below was sequenced from the same sample in a study of cytomegalovirus exposure and HLA in healthy donors. Profiled with immunoSEQ multiplex PCR; TCRdb holds only in-frame clones, not every one. The sample includes approximately 190,000 clones, approximately 80% of them seen just once. Sequencing was carried out using PBMCs. These TCRs come from a man aged 18 to 30 in good health and CMV-seropositive.

The rearrangement uses TRBV5-8 and TRBJ2-5; D is perhaps TRBD1 (5 bases). CDR1 SGHTS and CDR2 YDEGEE come from the germline V gene. The CDR3 extends over 13 amino acids. Trimming took 7 bases from V and 10 from J, leaving 20 bases between them. This CDR3 is CASGVGVIRSQYF. DNA of the CDR3: TGTGCCAGCGGCGTAGGGGTAATCCGAAGCCAGTACTTC.

V and J are TRBV5-4 and TRBJ2-3, with 9 positions matching TRBD2. The CDR3 runs to 13 residues. V gave up 4 bases and J gave up 6 bases; unmatched junction bases: 3. CDR1 is SGHNT and CDR2 is YYREEE in the germline V gene (reference sequence). The CDR3 DNA sequence: TGTGCCAGCAGCCTCCTAGCGGGGGATACGCAGTATTTT. Translated: CASSLLAGDTQYF.

V is TRBV2 and J is TRBJ2-1, with TRBD2 matching over 12 bases. Germline-derived CDR1 and CDR2 are SNHLY and FYNNEI. This CDR3 region has 13 residues. V lost 7 bases to trimming and J lost 9 bases; unmatched junction nucleotides: 4. The CDR3 protein is CASTALAGGEQFF. DNA for the CDR3: TGTGCCAGCACTGCACTAGCGGGAGGTGAGCAGTTCTTC.

V and J are TRBV7-6 and TRBJ2-7; D uncertain. The CDR3 loop spans 15 amino acids. Germline V lookup: CDR1 SGHVS, CDR2 FNYEAQ. Trimming removed 5 bases at V and 3 bases at J, with 17 bases between. The CDR3 loop is CASSPNRVSGYEQYF. The CDR3 nucleotides read TGTGCCAGCAGCCCTAACCGGGTCTCCGGCTACGAGCAGTACTTC. Filled out from reference TRBV7-6 and TRBJ2-7, the complete variable domain reads GAGVSQSPRYKVTKRGQDVALRCDPISGHVSLYWYRQALGQGPEFLTYFNYEAQQDKSGLPNDRFSAERPEGSISTLTIQRTEQRDSAMYRCASSPNRVSGYEQYFGPGTRLTVT.

The chain has TRBV28 and TRBJ1-5; TRBD1 matches 7 bases. Germline loops: CDR1 MDHEN, CDR2 SYDVKM. V lost 9 bases to trimming and J lost 0 bases; unmatched junction nucleotides: 17. CDR3 length: 18 amino acids. CDR3 loop: CASSGGIGSEYSNQPQHF. Here the CDR3 DNA reads TGTGCCAGTTCAGGGGGTATTGGGTCCGAATATAGCAATCAGCCCCAGCATTTT. Based on the CDR3 plus reference TRBV28 and TRBJ1-5, the full variable domain is DVKVTQSSRYLVKRTGEKVFLECVQDMDHENMFWYRQDPGLGLRLIYFSYDVKMKEKGDIPEGYSVSREKKERFSLILESASTNQTSMYLCASSGGIGSEYSNQPQHFGDGTRLSIL.

The chain uses TRBV29-1 and TRBJ2-1, with a tentative D call TRBD2 (6 bases). Germline assignment: CDR1 SQVTM and CDR2 ANQGSEA. Between the trimmed V and J ends, which lost 1 base and 0 bases, there was a span of 13 bases. CDR3 size: 16 residues. CDR3 in amino acids: CSVEGSGLSSYNEQFF. The DNA for the CDR3 is TGCAGCGTTGAAGGGTCAGGACTAAGCTCCTACAATGAGCAGTTCTTC.

The chain employs TRBV4-3 and TRBJ1-2; D uncertain. The CDR3 spans 15 residues. Trimming removed 1 base at V and 8 bases at J, with 17 bases between. Per the germline V gene, CDR1 is LGHNA and CDR2 is YSLEER. Here the CDR3 reads CASSQGAEGGGGYTF. CDR3 sequence (DNA): TGCGCCAGCAGCCAAGGAGCCGAGGGAGGAGGGGGCTACACCTTC.

This clone was recorded a few times. V gene TRBV6-1 combines with J gene TRBJ2-1; 8 bases agree with TRBD2. V was clipped by 8 bases and J by 5 bases; unmatched bases: 5. CDR3 length: 13 residues. Germline V CDR1 and CDR2: MNHNS, SASEGT. The DNA for the CDR3 is TGTGCCAGCGCCGGGACTAGGAACAATGAGCAGTTCTTC. It specifies CASAGTRNNEQFF.

This chain uses TRBV2 with TRBJ2-7, with D perhaps matching TRBD1 (6 bases). Trimming left V 4 bases short and J 2 bases short, with 12 bases between. CDR1 is SNHLY, CDR2 FYNNEI, per germline. CDR3 length equals 14 residues. The CDR3 protein is CASSAVGDTYEQYF. CDR3 nucleotide sequence: TGTGCCAGCAGTGCCGTGGGGGACACCTACGAGCAGTACTTC.

The chain uses TRBV19 and TRBJ2-5; TRBD2 matches at 13 bases. Germline V gives CDR1 LNHDA, CDR2 SQIVND (reference sequence). The CDR3 has 15 amino acids. V lost 3 bases to trimming and J lost 3 bases; unmatched junction nucleotides: 1. In DNA, the CDR3 is TGTGCCAGTAGTATTGGACTAGCGGGAGAAGAGACCCAGTACTTC. Protein sequence: CASSIGLAGEETQYF.

The chain has TRBV5-4 and TRBJ2-1; D is possibly TRBD2 (6 bases). This CDR3 contains 13 residues. Trimming removed 0 bases from V and 7 bases from J, with 8 bases in between. Germline values: CDR1 SGHNT, CDR2 YYREEE (reference sequence). The CDR3 DNA reads as TGTGCCAGCAGCTTGGATGGGGGGAATGAGCAGTTCTTC. Translation: CASSLDGGNEQFF.

The chain has TRBV7-2 and TRBJ1-2, with D possibly matching TRBD1 (5 bases). This CDR3 region has 14 residues. V shed 4 bases and J shed 3 bases, with 12 bases lying between them. In germline, CDR1 is SGHTA, CDR2 FQGNSA. CDR3 protein: CASSSAAGHYGYTF. DNA for the CDR3: TGTGCCAGCAGCTCCGCCGCAGGGCACTATGGCTACACCTTC.

The chain uses TRBV11-2 and TRBJ2-2; 11 bases map to TRBD2. Germline loops: CDR1 SGHAT, CDR2 FQNNGV. This CDR3 comprises 18 residues. Trimming cost V 0 bases and J 2 bases; bases outside gene matches: 5. CDR3 coding DNA: TGTGCCAGCAGCTTAGAAACTAGCGGGGGCCTAAACACCGGGGAGCTGTTTTTT. Amino acids: CASSLETSGGLNTGELFF.

The V call is TRBV10-3, the J call TRBJ2-3, with 13 bases aligning to TRBD2. The CDR3 runs to 15 residues. Germline V CDR1 and CDR2: ENHRY, SYGVKD. V was clipped by 6 bases and J by 5 bases; unmatched bases: 5. The CDR3 loop reads CAIRGLAGPGDTQYF. The DNA of the CDR3 is TGTGCCATCAGGGGACTAGCGGGGCCTGGAGATACGCAGTATTTT.

This clone was picked up a small number of times. This chain joins TRBV21-1 and TRBJ2-7; the D call in the table, TRBD2, was not verified against the DNA. TRBV21-1 is a pseudogene segment. CDR3 length: 16 amino acids. The CDR3 sequence: CASSKAGAGGLYEQYF. The CDR3 DNA follows: TGTGCCAGCAGCAAAGCGGGAGCGGGAGGGCTCTACGAGCAGTACTTC.

This clone was detected a few times. The V gene is TRBV7-9, the J gene TRBJ1-5, with D unclear. Germline CDR1 is SEHNR and CDR2 is FQNEAQ (reference sequence). V gave up 2 bases and J gave up 4 bases, with 15 bases separating them. The CDR3 is 16 amino acids. CDR3 sequence (DNA): TGTGCCAGCAGCTTAAGTCCCGGGAGTGGAAATCAGCCCCAGCATTTT. Translated, it gives CASSLSPGSGNQPQHF.

This rearrangement joins TRBV27 to TRBJ2-7; TRBD1 agrees at 8 bases. Germline V gives CDR1 MNHEY, CDR2 SMNVEV (reference sequence). The CDR3 extends over 13 amino acids. The V and J ends lost 3 bases and 6 bases, in that order; junction bases with no gene match: 4. CDR3 in amino acids: CASSFGTGSEQYF. The DNA of the CDR3 is TGTGCCAGCAGTTTTGGGACAGGCTCCGAGCAGTACTTC.